The rows below give T cell receptor beta chains drawn from one sample of a study of blood T cell repertoires in COVID-19. Assay: immunoSEQ multiplex PCR; the TCRdb copy retains only in-frame clones and omits some. The repertoire holds roughly 80,000 clones, less than 90% seen once, with roughly 4% in the top ten. Source material: peripheral blood. These receptors were collected from a man aged 45 to 65 with acute or convalescent COVID-19. The CDR3 runs from the conserved cysteine through the conserved F or W. D genes are given only for firm matches. Clone size is shown for a subset of rows, as once, few, many or a class of expanded clone.

V gene: TRBV9; clone size: NA; D gene: NA; J gene: TRBJ1-6; CDR3 protein: CASSDSPGDNSPLHF; CDR3 DNA: TGTGCCAGCAGCGACTCCCCAGGGGATAATTCACCCCTCCACTTT
V gene: TRBV7-8; clone size: few; D gene: TRBD2; J gene: TRBJ2-7; CDR3 protein: CASSSPPREVQYF; CDR3 DNA: TGTGCCAGCAGCTCCCCTCCGCGGGAGGTGCAGTACTTC
V gene: TRBV30; clone size: NA; D gene: NA; J gene: TRBJ2-5; CDR3 protein: CAWSVTGMETQYF; CDR3 DNA: TGTGCCTGGAGTGTAACAGGGATGGAGACCCAGTACTTC
V gene: TRBV7-3; clone size: once; D gene: TRBD1; J gene: TRBJ2-1; CDR3 protein: CASSSRQGAYNEQFF; CDR3 DNA: TGTGCCAGCAGCTCCCGACAGGGGGCCTACAATGAGCAGTTCTTC
V gene: TRBV9; clone size: once; D gene: TRBD1; J gene: TRBJ1-1; CDR3 protein: CASSVGPGGFSTEAFF; CDR3 DNA: TGTGCCAGCAGCGTAGGCCCAGGGGGCTTTAGTACTGAAGCTTTCTTT
V gene: TRBV25-1; clone size: NA; D gene: NA; J gene: TRBJ2-1; CDR3 protein: CASTSRAYNEQFF; CDR3 DNA: TGTGCCAGCACTTCCAGGGCCTACAATGAGCAGTTCTTC
V gene: TRBV24-1; clone size: NA; D gene: NA; J gene: TRBJ1-1; CDR3 protein: CATSGGGKVTEAFF; CDR3 DNA: TGTGCCACCAGTGGAGGGGGTAAGGTCACTGAAGCTTTCTTT
V gene: TRBV30; clone size: NA; D gene: TRBD2; J gene: TRBJ2-7; CDR3 protein: CAWSASGTYEQYF; CDR3 DNA: TGTGCCTGGAGCGCAAGCGGGACCTACGAGCAGTACTTC
V gene: TRBV27; clone size: NA; D gene: NA; J gene: TRBJ1-3; CDR3 protein: CASSLTGNQGNTIYF; CDR3 DNA: TGTGCCAGCAGTTTAACCGGGAACCAAGGAAACACCATATATTTT
V gene: TRBV6-5; clone size: NA; D gene: NA; J gene: TRBJ1-5; CDR3 protein: CASRRAGGYNQPQHF; CDR3 DNA: TGTGCCAGCAGGAGGGCGGGGGGCTACAATCAGCCCCAGCATTTT
V gene: TRBV2; clone size: NA; D gene: TRBD2; J gene: TRBJ2-1; CDR3 protein: CASSGLAGVEQFF; CDR3 DNA: TGTGCCAGCAGTGGACTAGCGGGAGTTGAGCAGTTCTTC
V gene: TRBV6-2/TRBV6-3; clone size: NA; D gene: NA; J gene: TRBJ2-7; CDR3 protein: CASSFAFRVGEQYF; CDR3 DNA: TGTGCCAGCAGTTTCGCGTTTAGAGTCGGGGAGCAGTACTTC
V gene: TRBV29-1; clone size: NA; D gene: NA; J gene: TRBJ2-7; CDR3 protein: CSVEGDTYEQYF; CDR3 DNA: TGCAGCGTTGAGGGGGACACCTACGAGCAGTACTTC
V gene: TRBV4-3; clone size: NA; D gene: NA; J gene: TRBJ2-5; CDR3 protein: CASSQEKAQGRETQYF; CDR3 DNA: TGCGCCAGCAGCCAAGAGAAAGCCCAGGGGAGAGAGACCCAGTACTTC
V gene: TRBV4-3; clone size: NA; D gene: NA; J gene: TRBJ1-2; CDR3 protein: CASSQGKSGHNYGYTF; CDR3 DNA: TGCGCCAGCAGCCAAGGAAAATCAGGGCATAACTATGGCTACACCTTC